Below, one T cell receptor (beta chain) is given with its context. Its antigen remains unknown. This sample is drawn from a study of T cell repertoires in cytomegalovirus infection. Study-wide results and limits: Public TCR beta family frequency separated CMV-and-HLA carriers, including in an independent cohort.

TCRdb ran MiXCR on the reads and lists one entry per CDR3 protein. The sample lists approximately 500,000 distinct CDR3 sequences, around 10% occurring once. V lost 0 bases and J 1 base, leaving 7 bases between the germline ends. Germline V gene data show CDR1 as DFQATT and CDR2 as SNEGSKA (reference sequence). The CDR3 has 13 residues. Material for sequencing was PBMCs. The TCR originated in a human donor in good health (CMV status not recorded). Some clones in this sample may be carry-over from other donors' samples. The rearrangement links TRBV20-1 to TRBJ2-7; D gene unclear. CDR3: CSAREDLSYEQYF. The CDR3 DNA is TGCAGTGCTAGAGAAGACCTTTCCTACGAGCAGTACTTC.